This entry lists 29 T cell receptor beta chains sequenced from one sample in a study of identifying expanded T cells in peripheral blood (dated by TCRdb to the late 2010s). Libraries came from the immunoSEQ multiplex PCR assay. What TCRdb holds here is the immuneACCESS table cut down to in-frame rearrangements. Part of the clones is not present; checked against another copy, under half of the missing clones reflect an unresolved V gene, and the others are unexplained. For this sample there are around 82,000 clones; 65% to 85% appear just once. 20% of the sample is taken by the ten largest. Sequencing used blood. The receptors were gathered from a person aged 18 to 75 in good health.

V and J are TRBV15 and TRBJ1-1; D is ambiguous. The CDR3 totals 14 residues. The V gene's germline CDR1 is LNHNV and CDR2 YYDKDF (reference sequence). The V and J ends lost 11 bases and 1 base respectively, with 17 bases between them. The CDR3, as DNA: TGTGCCTCCTCGCTTCTGACCCGGAACACTGAAGCTTTCTTT. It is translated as CASSLLTRNTEAFF.

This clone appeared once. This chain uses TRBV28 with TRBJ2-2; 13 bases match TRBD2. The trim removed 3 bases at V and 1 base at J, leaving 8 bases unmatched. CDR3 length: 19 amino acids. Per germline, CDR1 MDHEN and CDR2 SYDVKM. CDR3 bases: TGTGCCAGCAGTTTCCCCCTTAGACTAGCGGGAGGGAACACCGGGGAGCTGTTTTTT. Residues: CASSFPLRLAGGNTGELFF.

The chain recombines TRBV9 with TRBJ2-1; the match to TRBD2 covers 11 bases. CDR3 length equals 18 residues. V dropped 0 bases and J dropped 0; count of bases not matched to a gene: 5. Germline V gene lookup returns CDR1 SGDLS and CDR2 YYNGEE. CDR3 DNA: TGTGCCAGCAGCGTAGGGCTAGCGGGAGGTAGCTCCTACAATGAGCAGTTCTTC. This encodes CASSVGLAGGSSYNEQFF.

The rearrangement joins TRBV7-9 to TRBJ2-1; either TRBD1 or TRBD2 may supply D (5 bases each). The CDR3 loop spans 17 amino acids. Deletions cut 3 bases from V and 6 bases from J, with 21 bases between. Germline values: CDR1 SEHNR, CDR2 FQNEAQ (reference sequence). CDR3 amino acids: CASSFSSGTYGSNEQFF. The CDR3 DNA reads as TGTGCCAGCAGCTTTAGCTCCGGGACCTACGGATCCAATGAGCAGTTCTTC.

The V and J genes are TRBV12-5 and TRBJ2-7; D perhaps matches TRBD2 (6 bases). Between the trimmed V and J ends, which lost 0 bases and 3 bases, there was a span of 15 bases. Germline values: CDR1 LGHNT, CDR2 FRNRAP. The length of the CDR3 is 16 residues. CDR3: CASGLVLGTHLYEQYF. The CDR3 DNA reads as TGTGCTAGTGGTTTGGTACTAGGGACTCACCTCTACGAGCAGTACTTC.

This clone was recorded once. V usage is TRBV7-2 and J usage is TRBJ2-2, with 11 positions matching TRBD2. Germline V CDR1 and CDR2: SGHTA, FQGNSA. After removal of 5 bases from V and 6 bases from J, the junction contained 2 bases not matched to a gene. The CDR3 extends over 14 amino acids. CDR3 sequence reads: CASSRTSGSGELFF. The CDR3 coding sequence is TGTGCCAGCAGCCGGACTAGCGGGTCCGGGGAGCTGTTTTTT.

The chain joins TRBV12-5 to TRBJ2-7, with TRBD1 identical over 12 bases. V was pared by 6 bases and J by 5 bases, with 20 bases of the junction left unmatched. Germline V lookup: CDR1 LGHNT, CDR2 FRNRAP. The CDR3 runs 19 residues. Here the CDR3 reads CASGRIFRDRGRHYDEQYF. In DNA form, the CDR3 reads TGTGCTAGTGGACGTATATTCCGGGACAGGGGGCGTCACTACGACGAGCAGTACTTC.

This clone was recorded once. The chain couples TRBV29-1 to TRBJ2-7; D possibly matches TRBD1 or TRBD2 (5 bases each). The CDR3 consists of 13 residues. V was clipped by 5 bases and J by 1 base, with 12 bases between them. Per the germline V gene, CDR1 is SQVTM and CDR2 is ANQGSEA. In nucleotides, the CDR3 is TGCAGCGTTTCGGGACGATTATCCTACGAGCAGTACTTC. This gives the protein CSVSGRLSYEQYF.

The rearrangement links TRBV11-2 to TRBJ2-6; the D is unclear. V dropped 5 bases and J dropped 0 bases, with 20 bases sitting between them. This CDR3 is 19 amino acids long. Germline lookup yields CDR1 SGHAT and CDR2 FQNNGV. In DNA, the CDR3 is TGTGCCAGCAGCCATGTCCGGGCAGAGATCCCCTCTGGGGCCAACGTCCTGACTTTC. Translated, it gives CASSHVRAEIPSGANVLTF. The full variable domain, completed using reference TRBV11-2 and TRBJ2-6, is EAGVAQSPRYKIIEKRQSVAFWCNPISGHATLYWYQQILGQGPKLLIQFQNNGVVDDSQLPKDRFSAERLKGVDSTLKIQPAKLEDSAVYLCASSHVRAEIPSGANVLTFGAGSRLTVL.

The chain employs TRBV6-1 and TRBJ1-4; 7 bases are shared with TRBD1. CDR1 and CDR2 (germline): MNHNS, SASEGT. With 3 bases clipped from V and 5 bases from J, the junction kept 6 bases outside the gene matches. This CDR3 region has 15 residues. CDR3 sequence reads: CASSDGTGVNEKLFF. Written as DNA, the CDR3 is TGTGCCAGCAGTGACGGAACAGGGGTAAATGAAAAACTGTTTTTT.

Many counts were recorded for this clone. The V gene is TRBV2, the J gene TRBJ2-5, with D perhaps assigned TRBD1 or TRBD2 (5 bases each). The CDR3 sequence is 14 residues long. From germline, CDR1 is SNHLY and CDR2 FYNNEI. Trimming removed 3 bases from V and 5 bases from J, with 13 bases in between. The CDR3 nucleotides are TGTGCCAGCAGTGAGACGTGGGGCGGGGAGACCCAGTACTTC. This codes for CASSETWGGETQYF.

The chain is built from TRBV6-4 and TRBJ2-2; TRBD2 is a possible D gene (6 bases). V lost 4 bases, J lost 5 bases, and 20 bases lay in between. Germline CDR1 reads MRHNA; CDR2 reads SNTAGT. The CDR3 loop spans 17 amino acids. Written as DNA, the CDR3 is TGTGCCAGCAGTGCGACTAGTTCGGGTGCGGGGACCGGGGAGCTGTTTTTT. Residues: CASSATSSGAGTGELFF.

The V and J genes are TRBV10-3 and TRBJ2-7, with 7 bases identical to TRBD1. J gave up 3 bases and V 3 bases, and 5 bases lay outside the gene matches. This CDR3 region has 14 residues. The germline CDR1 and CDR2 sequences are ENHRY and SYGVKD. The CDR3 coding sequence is TGTGCCATCAGTGACGGGACAGCTAACTACGAGCAGTACTTC. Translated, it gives CAISDGTANYEQYF.

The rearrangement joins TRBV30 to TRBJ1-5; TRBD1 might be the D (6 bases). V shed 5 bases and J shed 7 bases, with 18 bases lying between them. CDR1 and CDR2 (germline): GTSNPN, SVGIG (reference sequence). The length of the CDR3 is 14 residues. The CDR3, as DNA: TGTGCCTGGGAACAGGGTTCCCATGGACAGCCCCAGCATTTT. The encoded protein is CAWEQGSHGQPQHF.

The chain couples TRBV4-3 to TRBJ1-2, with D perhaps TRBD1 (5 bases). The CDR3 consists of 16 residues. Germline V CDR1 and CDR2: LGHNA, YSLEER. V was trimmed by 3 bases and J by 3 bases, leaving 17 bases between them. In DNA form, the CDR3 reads TGCGCCAGCAGCCAGTACTCCCGGGACCCCGACTATGGCTACACCTTC. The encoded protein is CASSQYSRDPDYGYTF.

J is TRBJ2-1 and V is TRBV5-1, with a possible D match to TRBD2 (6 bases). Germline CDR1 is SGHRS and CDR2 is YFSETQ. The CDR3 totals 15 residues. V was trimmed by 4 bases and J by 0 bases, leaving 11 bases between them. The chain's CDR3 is CASSESSDSYNEQFF. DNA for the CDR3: TGCGCCAGCAGCGAATCTAGCGACTCCTACAATGAGCAGTTCTTC. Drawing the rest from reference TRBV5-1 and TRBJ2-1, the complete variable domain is KAGVTQTPRYLIKTRGQQVTLSCSPISGHRSVSWYQQTPGQGLQFLFEYFSETQRNKGNFPGRFSGRQFSNSRSEMNVSTLELGDSALYLCASSESSDSYNEQFFGPGTRLTVL.

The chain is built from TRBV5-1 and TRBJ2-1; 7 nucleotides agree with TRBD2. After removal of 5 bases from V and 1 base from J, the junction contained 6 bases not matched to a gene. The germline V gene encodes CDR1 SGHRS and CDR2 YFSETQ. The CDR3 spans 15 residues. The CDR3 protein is CASSTGRGSYNEQFF. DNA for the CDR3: TGCGCCAGCAGTACCGGGCGGGGGTCCTACAATGAGCAGTTCTTC.

This CDR3 reads CASSYAGRTSYGYTF. The CDR3 DNA reads TGTGCCAGCAGCTACGCGGGCAGGACCTCCTATGGCTACACCTTC. The chain joins TRBV7-2 to TRBJ1-2, with D unresolved. From germline, CDR1 is SGHTA and CDR2 FQGNSA. The V gene lost 4 bases and the J gene lost 4 bases, with 16 bases spanning the gap. The CDR3 is 15 amino acids.

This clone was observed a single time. The CDR3 region has the DNA TGTGCCAGTAGTATTGAGCGGGAGCTGACCTACGAGCAGTACTTC. It yields the protein CASSIERELTYEQYF. The V and J genes are TRBV19 and TRBJ2-7; 8 bases are shared with TRBD2. The CDR3 sequence is 15 residues long. The germline V gene encodes CDR1 LNHDA and CDR2 SQIVND (reference sequence). The V and J ends lost 3 bases and 2 bases, in that order; junction bases with no gene match: 6.

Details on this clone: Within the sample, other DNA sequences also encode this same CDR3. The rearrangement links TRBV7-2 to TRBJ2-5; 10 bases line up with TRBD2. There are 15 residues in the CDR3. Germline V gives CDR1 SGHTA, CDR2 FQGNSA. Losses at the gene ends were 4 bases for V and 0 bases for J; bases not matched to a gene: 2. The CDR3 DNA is TGTGCCAGCAGCTGGACTAGCGGCTACCAAGAGACCCAGTACTTC. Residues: CASSWTSGYQETQYF. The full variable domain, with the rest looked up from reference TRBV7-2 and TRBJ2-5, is GAGVSQSPSNKVTEKGKDVELRCDPISGHTALYWYRQSLGQGLEFLIYFQGNSAPDKSGLPSDRFSAERTGGSVSTLTIQRTQQEDSAVYLCASSWTSGYQETQYFGPGTRLLVL.

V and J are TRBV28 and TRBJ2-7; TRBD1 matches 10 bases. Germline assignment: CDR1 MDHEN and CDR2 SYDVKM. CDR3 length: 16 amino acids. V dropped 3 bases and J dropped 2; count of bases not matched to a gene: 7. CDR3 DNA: TGTGCCAGCAGTTTGGTTTTGGGGACAGGGGCCTACGAGCAGTACTTC. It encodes CASSLVLGTGAYEQYF.

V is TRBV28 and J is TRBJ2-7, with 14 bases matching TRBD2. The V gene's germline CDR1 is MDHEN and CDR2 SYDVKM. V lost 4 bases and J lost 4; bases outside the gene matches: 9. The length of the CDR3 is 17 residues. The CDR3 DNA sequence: TGTGCCAGCAGTTCCGATGGACTAGCGGGAGGATCTTACGAGCAGTACTTC. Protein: CASSSDGLAGGSYEQYF.

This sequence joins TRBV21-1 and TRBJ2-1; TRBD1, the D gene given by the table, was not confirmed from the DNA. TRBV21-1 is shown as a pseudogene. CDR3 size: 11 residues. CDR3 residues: CASSECQGQFF. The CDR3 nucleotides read TGTGCCAGCAGCGAATGTCAGGGCCAGTTCTTC.

The CDR3 DNA follows: TGTGCCAGTAGTTACGGACTAGCGGGACGCAAAGAGTGGTACTTC. This translates into CASSYGLAGRKEWYF. The gene calls are TRBV19 and TRBJ2-7; 12 bases line up with TRBD2. V lost 5 bases and J lost 12; bases outside the gene matches: 14. The CDR3 length is 15 residues. CDR1 and CDR2 from the germline V gene are LNHDA and SQIVND (reference sequence).

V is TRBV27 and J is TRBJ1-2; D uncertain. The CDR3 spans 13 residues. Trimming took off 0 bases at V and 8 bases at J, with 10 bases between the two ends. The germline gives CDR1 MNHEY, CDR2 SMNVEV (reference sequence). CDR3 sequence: CASSLSLFGGYTF. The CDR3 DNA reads TGTGCCAGCAGTTTATCCCTATTTGGAGGCTACACCTTC.

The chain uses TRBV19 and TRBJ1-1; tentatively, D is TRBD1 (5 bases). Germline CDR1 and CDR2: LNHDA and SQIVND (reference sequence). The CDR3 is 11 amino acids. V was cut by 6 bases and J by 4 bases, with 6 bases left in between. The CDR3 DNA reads TGTGCCAGTAGGGGGGTCACTGAAGCTTTCTTT. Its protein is CASRGVTEAFF.

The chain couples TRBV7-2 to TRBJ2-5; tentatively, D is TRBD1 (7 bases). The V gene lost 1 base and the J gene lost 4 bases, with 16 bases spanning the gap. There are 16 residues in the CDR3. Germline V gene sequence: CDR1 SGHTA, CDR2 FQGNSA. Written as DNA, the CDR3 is TGTGCCAGCAGCTTAGTCAGGGCAGGGGGAGGAGAGACCCAGTACTTC. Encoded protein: CASSLVRAGGGETQYF.

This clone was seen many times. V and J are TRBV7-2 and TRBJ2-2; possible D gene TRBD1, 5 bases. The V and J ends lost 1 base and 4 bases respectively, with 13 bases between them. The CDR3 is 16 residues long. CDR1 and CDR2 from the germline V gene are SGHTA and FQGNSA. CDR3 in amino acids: CASSLEVRAVTGELFF. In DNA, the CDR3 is TGTGCCAGCAGCTTAGAGGTCAGGGCCGTCACCGGGGAGCTGTTTTTT.

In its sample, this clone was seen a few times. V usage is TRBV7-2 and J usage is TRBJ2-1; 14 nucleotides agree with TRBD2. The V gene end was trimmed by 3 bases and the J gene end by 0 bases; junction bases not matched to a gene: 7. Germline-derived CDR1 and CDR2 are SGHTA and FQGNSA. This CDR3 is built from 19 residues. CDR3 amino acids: CASSLGGTSGSLSYNEQFF. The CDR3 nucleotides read TGTGCCAGCAGCTTGGGGGGGACTAGCGGGAGCCTCTCCTACAATGAGCAGTTCTTC.